This TCR beta chain appears in the sequencing data of a study of T cell repertoires in cytomegalovirus infection. Study-level background: Shared public TCR beta signatures pointed to both CMV infection and a matching HLA type. Overall study results and limits: Individuals carrying CMV plus the relevant HLA were identified by cumulative frequency of public TCR beta families. Across the ex vivo response, the dominant clonotypes were HLA-C-restricted CMV-specific TCR beta clonotypes.

One entry per CDR3 protein results from TCRdb running MiXCR on the reads. In the table there are roughly 120,000 distinct CDR3 sequences, roughly a tenth of which are singletons. This clonotype was recorded a few times. No antigen is known for it. Germline lookup yields CDR1 MNHNS and CDR2 SASEGT. CDR3 length: 15 residues. The ends were cut back, 3 bases at V and 8 bases at J, with 16 bases in the middle. The TCR sequence derives from a human donor in good health (CMV status not recorded). Some clones in this sample may be carry-over from other donors' samples. Sequencing used PBMCs, sequenced either directly or after in vitro stimulation (not recorded which). This chain links TRBV6-1 with TRBJ1-4, with D perhaps matching TRBD1 (6 bases). The CDR3 region has the DNA TGTGCCAGCAGTGATTACCACGGACAGTCGGAAAAACTGTTTTTT. This encodes CASSDYHGQSEKLFF.